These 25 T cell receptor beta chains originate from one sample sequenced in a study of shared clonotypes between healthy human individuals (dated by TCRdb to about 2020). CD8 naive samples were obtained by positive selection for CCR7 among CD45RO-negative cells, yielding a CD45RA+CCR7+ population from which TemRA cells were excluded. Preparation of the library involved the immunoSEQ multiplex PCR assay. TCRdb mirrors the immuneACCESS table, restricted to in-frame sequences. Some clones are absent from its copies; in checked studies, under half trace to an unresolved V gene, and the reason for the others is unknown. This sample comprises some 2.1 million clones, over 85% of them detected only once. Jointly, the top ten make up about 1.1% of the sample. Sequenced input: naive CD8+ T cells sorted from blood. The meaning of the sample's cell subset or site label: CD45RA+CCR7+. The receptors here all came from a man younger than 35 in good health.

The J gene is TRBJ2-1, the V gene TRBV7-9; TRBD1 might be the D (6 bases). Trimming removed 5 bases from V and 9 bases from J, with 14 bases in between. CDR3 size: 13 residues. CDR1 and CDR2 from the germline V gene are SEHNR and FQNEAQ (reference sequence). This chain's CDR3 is CASSPQQGPEQFF. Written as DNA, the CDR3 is TGTGCCAGCAGCCCACAACAGGGTCCTGAGCAGTTCTTC.

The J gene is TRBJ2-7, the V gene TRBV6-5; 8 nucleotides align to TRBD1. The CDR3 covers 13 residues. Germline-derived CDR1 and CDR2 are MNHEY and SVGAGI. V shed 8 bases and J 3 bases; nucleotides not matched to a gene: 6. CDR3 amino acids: CASGQGAGYEQYF. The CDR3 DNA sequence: TGTGCCAGCGGCCAGGGGGCCGGCTACGAGCAGTACTTC.

CDR3 in DNA: TGTGCCAGTAGAACAAGTTACTCCTACGAGCAGTACTTC. This encodes CASRTSYSYEQYF. The gene calls are TRBV19 and TRBJ2-7; D gene ambiguous. Germline V gene sequence: CDR1 LNHDA, CDR2 SQIVND (reference sequence). V dropped 6 bases and J dropped 0 bases, with 9 bases sitting between them. This CDR3 spans 13 amino acids.

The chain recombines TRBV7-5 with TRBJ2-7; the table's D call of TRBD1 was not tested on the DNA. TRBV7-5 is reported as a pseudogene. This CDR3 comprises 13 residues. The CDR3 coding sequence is TGTGCCCCACCTGGACAGGGGGCTTCCGAGCAGTACTTC. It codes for CAPPGQGASEQYF.

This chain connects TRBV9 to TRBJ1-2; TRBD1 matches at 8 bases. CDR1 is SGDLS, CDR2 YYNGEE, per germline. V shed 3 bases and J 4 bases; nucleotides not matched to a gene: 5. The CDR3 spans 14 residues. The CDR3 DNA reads TGTGCCAGCAGCGCAGGACAGGGCATCTATGGCTACACCTTC. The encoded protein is CASSAGQGIYGYTF.

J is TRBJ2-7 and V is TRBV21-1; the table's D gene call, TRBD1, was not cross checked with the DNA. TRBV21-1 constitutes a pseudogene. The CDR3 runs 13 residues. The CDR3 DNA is TGTGCCAGCAGCAATCAACAGGGTTACGAGCAGTACTTC. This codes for CASSNQQGYEQYF.

DNA for the CDR3: TGTGCCAGCAGTTTCAGGGAAGTCTGGAATACGCAGTATTTT. It codes for CASSFREVWNTQYF. V gene TRBV28 combines with J gene TRBJ2-3; perhaps TRBD1 as D (5 bases). This CDR3 contains 14 residues. V was clipped by 3 bases and J by 7 bases, with 14 bases between them. Germline-derived CDR1 and CDR2 are MDHEN and SYDVKM.

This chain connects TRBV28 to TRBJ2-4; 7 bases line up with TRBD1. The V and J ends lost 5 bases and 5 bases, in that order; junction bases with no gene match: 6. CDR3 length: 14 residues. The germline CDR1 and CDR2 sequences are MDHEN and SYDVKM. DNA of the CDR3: TGTGCCAGCAGTCGACAGGGTGGAGAAAACATTCAGTACTTC. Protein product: CASSRQGGENIQYF.

The CDR3 spells CASSPVGLEAFF. The CDR3 region has the DNA TGTGCCAGCAGCCCGGTAGGGCTTGAAGCTTTCTTT. V gene TRBV5-5 combines with J gene TRBJ1-1; D is undetermined. Germline V lookup: CDR1 SGHKS, CDR2 YYEKEE (reference sequence). With 4 bases removed from V and 7 bases from J, the gap between germline ends came to 11 bases. The CDR3 consists of 12 residues.

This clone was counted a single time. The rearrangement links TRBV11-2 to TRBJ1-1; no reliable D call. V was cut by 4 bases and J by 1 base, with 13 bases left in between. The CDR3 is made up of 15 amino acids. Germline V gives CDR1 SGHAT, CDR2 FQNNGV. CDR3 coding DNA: TGTGCCAGCAGCTCTTATGTAGGGAAGAACACTGAAGCTTTCTTT. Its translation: CASSSYVGKNTEAFF.

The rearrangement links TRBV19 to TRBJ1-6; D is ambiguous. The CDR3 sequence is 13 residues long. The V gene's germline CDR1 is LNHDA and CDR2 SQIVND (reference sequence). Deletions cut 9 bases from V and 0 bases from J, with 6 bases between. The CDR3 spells CASSVSYNSPLHF. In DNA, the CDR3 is TGTGCCAGCAGTGTCTCCTATAATTCACCCCTCCACTTT.

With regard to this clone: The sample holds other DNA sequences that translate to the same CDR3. The CDR3 is CASSSTTGGTDTQYF. For the CDR3, the DNA is TGTGCCAGCAGTTCAACGACAGGGGGCACAGATACGCAGTATTTT. The rearrangement links TRBV27 to TRBJ2-3; 8 nucleotides match TRBD1. Per germline, CDR1 MNHEY and CDR2 SMNVEV (reference sequence). V lost 4 bases and J lost 1; bases outside the gene matches: 4. This CDR3 has 15 amino acids.

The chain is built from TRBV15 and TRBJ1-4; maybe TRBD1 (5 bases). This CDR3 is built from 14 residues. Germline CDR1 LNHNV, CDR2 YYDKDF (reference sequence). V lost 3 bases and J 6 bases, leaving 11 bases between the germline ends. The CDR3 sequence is CATSRGGEDEKLFF. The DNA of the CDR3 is TGTGCCACCAGCAGGGGGGGGGAGGATGAAAAACTGTTTTTT. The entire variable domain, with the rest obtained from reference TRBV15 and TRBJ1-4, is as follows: DAMVIQNPRYQVTQFGKPVTLSCSQTLNHNVMYWYQQKSSQAPKLLFHYYDKDFNNEADTPDNFQSRRPNTSFCFLDIRSPGLGDTAMYLCATSRGGEDEKLFFGSGTQLSVL.

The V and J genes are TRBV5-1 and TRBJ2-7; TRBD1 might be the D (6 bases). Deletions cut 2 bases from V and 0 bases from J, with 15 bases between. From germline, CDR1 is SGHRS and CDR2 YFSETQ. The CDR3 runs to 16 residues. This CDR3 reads CASSLPDSVISYEQYF. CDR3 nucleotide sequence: TGCGCCAGCAGCTTACCGGACAGCGTTATCTCCTACGAGCAGTACTTC.

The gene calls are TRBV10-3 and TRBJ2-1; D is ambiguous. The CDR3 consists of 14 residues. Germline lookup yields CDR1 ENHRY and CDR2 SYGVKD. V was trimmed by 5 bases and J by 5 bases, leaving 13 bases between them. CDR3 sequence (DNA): TGTGCCATCAGTCCCCTTCTCTTGGACAATGAGCAGTTCTTC. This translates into CAISPLLLDNEQFF.

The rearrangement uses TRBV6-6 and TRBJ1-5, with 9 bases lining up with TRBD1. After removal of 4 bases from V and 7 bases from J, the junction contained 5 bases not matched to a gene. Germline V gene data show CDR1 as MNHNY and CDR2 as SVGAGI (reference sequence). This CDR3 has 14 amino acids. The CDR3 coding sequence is TGTGCCAGCAGTTTGGTGACAGGGGGGCAGCCCCAGCATTTT. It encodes CASSLVTGGQPQHF.

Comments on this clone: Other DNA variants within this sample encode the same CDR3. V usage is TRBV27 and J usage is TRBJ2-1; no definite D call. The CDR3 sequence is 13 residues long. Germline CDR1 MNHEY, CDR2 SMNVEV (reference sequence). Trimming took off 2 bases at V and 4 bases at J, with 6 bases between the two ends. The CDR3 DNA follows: TGTGCCAGCAGTTTAAGCACGTACAATGAGCAGTTCTTC. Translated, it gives CASSLSTYNEQFF.

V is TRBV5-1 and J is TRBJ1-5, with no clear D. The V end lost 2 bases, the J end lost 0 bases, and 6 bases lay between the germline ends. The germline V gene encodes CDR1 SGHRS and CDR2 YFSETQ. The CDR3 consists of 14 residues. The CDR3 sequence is CASSLTPSNQPQHF. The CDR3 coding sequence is TGCGCCAGCAGCTTAACACCTAGCAATCAGCCCCAGCATTTT.

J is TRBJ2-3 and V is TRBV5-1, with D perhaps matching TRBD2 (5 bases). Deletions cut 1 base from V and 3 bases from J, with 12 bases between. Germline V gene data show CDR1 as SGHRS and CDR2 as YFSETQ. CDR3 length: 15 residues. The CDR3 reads CASSLSPGFTDTQYF. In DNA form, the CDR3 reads TGCGCCAGCAGCTTGAGTCCGGGATTTACAGATACGCAGTATTTT.

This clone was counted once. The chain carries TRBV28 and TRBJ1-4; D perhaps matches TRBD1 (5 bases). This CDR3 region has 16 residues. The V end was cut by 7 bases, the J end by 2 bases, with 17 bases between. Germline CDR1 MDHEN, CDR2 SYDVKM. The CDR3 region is CASTPGGEGTNEKLFF. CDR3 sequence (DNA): TGTGCCAGCACTCCGGGAGGGGAGGGGACTAATGAAAAACTGTTTTTT.

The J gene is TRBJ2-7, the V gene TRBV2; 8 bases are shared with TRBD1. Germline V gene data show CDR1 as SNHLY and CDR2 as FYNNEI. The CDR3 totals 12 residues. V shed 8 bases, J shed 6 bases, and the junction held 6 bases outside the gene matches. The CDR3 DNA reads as TGTGCCAGCGAAGGACAGGGAGGCGAGCAGTACTTC. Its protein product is CASEGQGGEQYF.

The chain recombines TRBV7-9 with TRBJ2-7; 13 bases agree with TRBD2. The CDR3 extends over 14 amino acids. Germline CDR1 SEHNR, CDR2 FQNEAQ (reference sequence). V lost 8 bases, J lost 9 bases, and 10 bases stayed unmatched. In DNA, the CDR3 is TGTGCCAGCGGCCGACTAGCGGGAGGAGAAGGGCAGTACTTC. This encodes CASGRLAGGEGQYF.

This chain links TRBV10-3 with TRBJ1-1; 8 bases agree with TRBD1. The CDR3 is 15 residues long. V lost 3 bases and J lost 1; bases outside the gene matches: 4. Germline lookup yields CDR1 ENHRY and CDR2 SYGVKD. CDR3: CAISDDRGGNTEAFF. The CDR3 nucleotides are TGTGCCATCAGTGACGACAGGGGTGGGAACACTGAAGCTTTCTTT.

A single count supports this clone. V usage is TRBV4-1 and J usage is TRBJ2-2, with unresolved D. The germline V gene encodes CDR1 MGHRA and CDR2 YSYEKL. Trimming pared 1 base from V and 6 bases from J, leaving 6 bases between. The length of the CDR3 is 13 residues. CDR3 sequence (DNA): TGCGCCAGCAGCCAAGCCCTGGCCGGGGAGCTGTTTTTT. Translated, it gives CASSQALAGELFF.

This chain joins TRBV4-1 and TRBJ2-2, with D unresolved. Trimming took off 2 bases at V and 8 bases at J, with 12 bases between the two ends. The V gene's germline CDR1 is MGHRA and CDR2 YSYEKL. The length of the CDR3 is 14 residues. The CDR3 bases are TGCGCCAGCAGCCAAATCTTGCTGCTTGGGGAGCTGTTTTTT. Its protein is CASSQILLLGELFF.